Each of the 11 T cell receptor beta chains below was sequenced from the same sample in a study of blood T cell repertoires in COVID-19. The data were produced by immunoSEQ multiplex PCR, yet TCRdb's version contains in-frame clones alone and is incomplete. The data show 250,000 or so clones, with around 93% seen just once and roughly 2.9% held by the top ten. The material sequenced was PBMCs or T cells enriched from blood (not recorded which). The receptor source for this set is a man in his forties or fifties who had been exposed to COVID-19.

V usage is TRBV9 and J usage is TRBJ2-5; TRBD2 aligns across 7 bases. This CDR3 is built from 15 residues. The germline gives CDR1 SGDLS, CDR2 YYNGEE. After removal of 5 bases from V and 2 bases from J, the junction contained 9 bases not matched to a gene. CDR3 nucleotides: TGTGCCAGCAGTGCCTCGTCCGGGGGGCAAGAGACCCAGTACTTC. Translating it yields CASSASSGGQETQYF.

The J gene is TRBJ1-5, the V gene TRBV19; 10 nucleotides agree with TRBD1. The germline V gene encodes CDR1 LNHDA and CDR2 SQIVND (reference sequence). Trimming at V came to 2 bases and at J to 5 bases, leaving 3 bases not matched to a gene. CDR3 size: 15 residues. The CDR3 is CASSIIGQGDQPQHF. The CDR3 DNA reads TGTGCCAGTAGTATAATCGGACAGGGGGATCAGCCCCAGCATTTT. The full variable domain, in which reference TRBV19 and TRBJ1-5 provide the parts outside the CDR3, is DGGITQSPKYLFRKEGQNVTLSCEQNLNHDAMYWYRQDPGQGLRLIYYSQIVNDFQKGDIAEGYSVSREKKESFPLTVTSAQKNPTAFYLCASSIIGQGDQPQHFGDGTRLSIL.

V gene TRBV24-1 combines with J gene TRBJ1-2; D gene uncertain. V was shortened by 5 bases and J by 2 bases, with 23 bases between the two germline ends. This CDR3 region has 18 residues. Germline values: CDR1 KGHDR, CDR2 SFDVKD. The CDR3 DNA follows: TGTGCCACCAGTGGCCGGGTCCACGAGTTCGATTTCAACTATGGCTACACCTTC. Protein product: CATSGRVHEFDFNYGYTF.

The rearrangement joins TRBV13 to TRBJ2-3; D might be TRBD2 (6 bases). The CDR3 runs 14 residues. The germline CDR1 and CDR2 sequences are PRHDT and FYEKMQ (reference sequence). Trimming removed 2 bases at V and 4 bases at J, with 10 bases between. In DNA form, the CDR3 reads TGTGCCAGCAGCTTACGCGGGGAGGCAGATACGCAGTATTTT. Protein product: CASSLRGEADTQYF.

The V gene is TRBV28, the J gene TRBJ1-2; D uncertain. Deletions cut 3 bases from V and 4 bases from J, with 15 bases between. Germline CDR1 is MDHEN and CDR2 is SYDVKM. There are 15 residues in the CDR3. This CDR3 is CASSLGRSFIYGYTF. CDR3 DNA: TGTGCCAGCAGTTTGGGCAGAAGTTTTATCTATGGCTACACCTTC.

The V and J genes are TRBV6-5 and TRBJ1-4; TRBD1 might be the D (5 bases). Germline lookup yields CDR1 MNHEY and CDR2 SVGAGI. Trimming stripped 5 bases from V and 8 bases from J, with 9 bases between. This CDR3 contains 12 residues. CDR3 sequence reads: CASSPDREKLFF. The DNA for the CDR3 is TGTGCCAGCAGTCCCGACAGAGAAAAACTGTTTTTT.

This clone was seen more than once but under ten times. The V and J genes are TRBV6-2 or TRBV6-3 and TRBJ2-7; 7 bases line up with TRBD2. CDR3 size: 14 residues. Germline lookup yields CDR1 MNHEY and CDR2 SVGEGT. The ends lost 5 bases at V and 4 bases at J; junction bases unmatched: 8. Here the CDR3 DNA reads TGTGCCAGCAGTACTCCGGGAGGCGGGTACGAGCAGTACTTC. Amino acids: CASSTPGGGYEQYF.

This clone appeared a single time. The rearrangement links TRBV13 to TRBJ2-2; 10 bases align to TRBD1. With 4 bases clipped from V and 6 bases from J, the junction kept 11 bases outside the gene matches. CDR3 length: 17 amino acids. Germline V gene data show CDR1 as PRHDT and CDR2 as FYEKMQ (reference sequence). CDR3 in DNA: TGTGCCAGCAGCTCGATCCGGGACAGGGGCGGACCCGGGGAGCTGTTTTTT. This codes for CASSSIRDRGGPGELFF.

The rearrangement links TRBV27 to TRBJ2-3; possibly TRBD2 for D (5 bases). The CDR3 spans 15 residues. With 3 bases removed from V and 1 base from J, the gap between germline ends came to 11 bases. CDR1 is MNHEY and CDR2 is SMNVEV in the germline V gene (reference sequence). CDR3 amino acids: CASSLMGVRTDTQYF. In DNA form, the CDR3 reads TGTGCCAGCAGTTTGATGGGAGTTCGCACAGATACGCAGTATTTT.

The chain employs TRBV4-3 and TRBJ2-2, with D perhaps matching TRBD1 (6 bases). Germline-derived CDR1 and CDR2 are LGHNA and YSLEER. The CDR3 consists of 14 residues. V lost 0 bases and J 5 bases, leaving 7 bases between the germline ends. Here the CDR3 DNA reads TGCGCCAGCAGCCAAGAAAGGGGGACCGGGGAGCTGTTTTTT. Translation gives CASSQERGTGELFF.

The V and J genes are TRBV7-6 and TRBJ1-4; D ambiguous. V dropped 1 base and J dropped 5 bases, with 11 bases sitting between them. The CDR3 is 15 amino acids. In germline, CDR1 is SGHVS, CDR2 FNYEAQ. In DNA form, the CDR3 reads TGTGCCAGCAGCTTAGTACCGGGATTCAATGAAAAACTGTTTTTT. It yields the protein CASSLVPGFNEKLFF.